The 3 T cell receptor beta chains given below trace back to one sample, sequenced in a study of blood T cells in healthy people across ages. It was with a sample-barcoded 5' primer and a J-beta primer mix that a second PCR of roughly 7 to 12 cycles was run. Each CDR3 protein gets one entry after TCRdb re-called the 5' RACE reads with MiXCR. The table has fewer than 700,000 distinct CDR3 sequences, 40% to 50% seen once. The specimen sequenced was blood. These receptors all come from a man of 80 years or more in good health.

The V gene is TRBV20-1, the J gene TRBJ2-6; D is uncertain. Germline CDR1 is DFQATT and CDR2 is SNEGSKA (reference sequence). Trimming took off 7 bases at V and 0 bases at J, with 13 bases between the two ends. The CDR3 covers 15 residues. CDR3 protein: CSVTGPDSGANVLTF. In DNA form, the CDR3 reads TGCAGTGTCACCGGGCCGGACTCTGGGGCCAACGTCCTGACTTTC.

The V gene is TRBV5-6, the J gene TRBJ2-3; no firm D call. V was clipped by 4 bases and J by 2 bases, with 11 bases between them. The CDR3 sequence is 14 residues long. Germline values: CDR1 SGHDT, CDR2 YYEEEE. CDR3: CASSTYDFTDTQYF. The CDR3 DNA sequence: TGTGCCAGCAGCACCTACGATTTCACAGATACGCAGTATTTT. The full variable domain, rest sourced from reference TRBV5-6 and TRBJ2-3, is DAGVTQSPTHLIKTRGQQVTLRCSPKSGHDTVSWYQQALGQGPQFIFQYYEEEERQRGNFPDRFSGHQFPNYSSELNVNALLLGDSALYLCASSTYDFTDTQYFGPGTRLTVL.

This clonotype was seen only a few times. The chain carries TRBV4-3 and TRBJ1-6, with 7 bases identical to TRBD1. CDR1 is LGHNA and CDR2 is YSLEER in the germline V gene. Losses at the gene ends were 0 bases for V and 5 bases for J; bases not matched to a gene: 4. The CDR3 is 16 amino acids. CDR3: CASSQDLGQNNSPLHF. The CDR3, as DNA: TGCGCCAGCAGCCAAGATTTGGGACAGAATAATTCACCCCTCCACTTT.